Below are 5 T cell receptor beta chains sequenced from a single sample in a study of T cells in localized non-small cell lung cancer. Using immunoSEQ multiplex PCR, the repertoire was profiled, and TCRdb retains in-frame clones only, with some absent. This repertoire shows roughly 3,200 clones, around 36% found once; its top ten account for roughly 8.1%. Sequencing was performed on normal lung tissue next to the tumor, taken before any cancer treatment. Source of these receptors: a woman aged 40-69 years with stage I lung adenocarcinoma.

The V and J genes are TRBV19 and TRBJ1-1; a weak D match, TRBD1 (6 bases). This CDR3 spans 11 amino acids. In germline, CDR1 is LNHDA, CDR2 SQIVND (reference sequence). V dropped 9 bases and J dropped 7 bases, with 12 bases sitting between them. CDR3 in amino acids: CASRGQFEAFF. In DNA form, the CDR3 reads TGTGCCAGCCGCGGACAGTTTGAAGCTTTCTTT. Full variable domain (missing parts from reference TRBV19 and TRBJ1-1): DGGITQSPKYLFRKEGQNVTLSCEQNLNHDAMYWYRQDPGQGLRLIYYSQIVNDFQKGDIAEGYSVSREKKESFPLTVTSAQKNPTAFYLCASRGQFEAFFGQGTRLTVV.

A word on this clone: The DNA has a base that is unclear or was not read; X is used for its residue. The chain links TRBV12-5 to TRBJ2-1; D is possibly TRBD2 (7 bases). There are 18 residues in the CDR3. Germline CDR1 is LGHNT and CDR2 is FRNRAP. V lost 0 bases and J lost 11, with 26 bases in between. The CDR3 DNA sequence: TGTGCTAGTGGTTTGGTAAGGCTCGGGGGCGGGAGAAGAGGTRAGCAGTTCTTC. As protein: CASGLVRLGGGRRGXQFF.

The chain couples TRBV19 to TRBJ1-5; TRBD1 is a possible D gene (5 bases). V gave up 3 bases and J gave up 9 bases, with 6 bases separating them. Germline values: CDR1 LNHDA, CDR2 SQIVND (reference sequence). The CDR3 is made up of 11 amino acids. The CDR3 spells CASSIGGPQHF. The CDR3 DNA reads as TGTGCCAGTAGTATCGGGGGGCCCCAGCATTTT.

J is TRBJ2-3 and V is TRBV15; D remains unclear. The CDR3 sequence is 15 residues long. V was cut by 0 bases and J by 4 bases, with 11 bases left in between. The germline CDR1 and CDR2 sequences are LNHNV and YYDKDF (reference sequence). CDR3 amino acids: CATSRDRAFADTQYF. CDR3 in DNA: TGTGCCACCAGCAGAGATCGCGCATTTGCAGATACGCAGTATTTT. The full variable domain, with the rest looked up from reference TRBV15 and TRBJ2-3, is DAMVIQNPRYQVTQFGKPVTLSCSQTLNHNVMYWYQQKSSQAPKLLFHYYDKDFNNEADTPDNFQSRRPNTSFCFLDIRSPGLGDTAMYLCATSRDRAFADTQYFGPGTRLTVL.

The chain carries TRBV7-5 and TRBJ2-7. TRBV7-5 counts as a pseudogene. This CDR3 comprises 15 residues. CDR3 sequence (DNA): TGTGCCAGCAGCTTAACTCAAGACGGTTCCTACGAGCAGTACTTC. This translates into CASSLTQDGSYEQYF.